Shown below are 12 T cell receptor beta chains from a single sample sequenced in a study of cytotoxic CD8 clonotypes in ibrutinib-treated CLL. The repertoire was sequenced with immunoSEQ multiplex PCR; TCRdb's copy has only in-frame clones and lacks some. The repertoire has a few hundred thousand clones, 80% of them found once; the top ten carry over 5.5%. The source material was PBMCs, sampled before ibrutinib treatment. These receptors were obtained from a human donor with chronic lymphocytic leukemia.

V is TRBV30 and J is TRBJ2-1; a possible D gene is TRBD2 (6 bases). Trimming removed 8 bases from V and 6 bases from J, with 14 bases in between. Germline loops: CDR1 GTSNPN, CDR2 SVGIG (reference sequence). CDR3 length: 12 amino acids. The CDR3 nucleotides are TGTGCCACCTCGACTAGTCCCAATGAGCAGTTCTTC. This codes for CATSTSPNEQFF.

This clone was seen a few times. As DNA, the CDR3 is TGCGCCAGCAGCCAAGATAGTCTAGCGGTGGACATTCAGTACTTC. Translating it yields CASSQDSLAVDIQYF. This sequence joins TRBV4-1 and TRBJ2-4; 7 bases line up with TRBD2. Trimming took 0 bases from V and 8 from J; bases not matched to a gene: 7. This CDR3 is built from 15 residues. CDR1 is MGHRA, CDR2 YSYEKL, per germline.

Only a few counts were recorded for this clone. The chain recombines TRBV2 with TRBJ2-7; the match to TRBD1 covers 8 bases. The junction had 12 bases not matched to a gene; V was cut back by 5 bases and J by 6 bases. The CDR3 length is 15 residues. Germline CDR1 and CDR2: SNHLY and FYNNEI. CDR3 bases: TGTGCCAGCAGTACCTCCGGGACAGGTCTTAGCGAGCAGTACTTC. As protein: CASSTSGTGLSEQYF.

A few counts support this clone. The chain links TRBV7-9 to TRBJ1-4; D perhaps matches TRBD1 (6 bases). Germline V CDR1 and CDR2: SEHNR, FQNEAQ (reference sequence). The V end lost 5 bases, the J end lost 8 bases, and 15 bases lay between the germline ends. This CDR3 has 14 residues. The CDR3 nucleotides read TGTGCCAGCAGCGCCACGGACAGTTCCGAAAAACTGTTTTTT. Residues: CASSATDSSEKLFF.

The chain recombines TRBV5-4 with TRBJ1-2; the match to TRBD1 covers 11 bases. Germline CDR1 is SGHNT and CDR2 is YYREEE (reference sequence). The CDR3 covers 16 residues. The V and J ends lost 5 bases and 0 bases, in that order; junction bases with no gene match: 6. CDR3 in amino acids: CASRTMGQGANYGYTF. The CDR3 bases are TGTGCCAGCAGGACCATGGGACAGGGGGCTAACTATGGCTACACCTTC.

The gene calls are TRBV6-6 and TRBJ2-7, with 7 bases aligning to TRBD1. The CDR3 length is 13 residues. Germline CDR1 reads MNHNY; CDR2 reads SVGAGI (reference sequence). J was trimmed by 0 bases and V by 9 bases; bases with no gene match: 5. The CDR3 DNA reads as TGTGCCAGTACAGGGGAACCCTCCTACGAGCAGTACTTC. Encoded protein: CASTGEPSYEQYF.

The CDR3 DNA is TGTGCCAGCAGCCAGACCGGCGGGCTAAATGAGCAGTTCTTC. Translation gives CASSQTGGLNEQFF. V and J are TRBV5-5 and TRBJ2-1, with D tentatively TRBD2 (5 bases). CDR3 length equals 14 residues. Germline V gene data show CDR1 as SGHKS and CDR2 as YYEKEE (reference sequence). V was cut by 4 bases and J by 7 bases, with 15 bases left in between.

The chain recombines TRBV6-4 with TRBJ2-2; D possibly corresponds to TRBD2 (6 bases). There are 14 residues in the CDR3. Trimming pared 4 bases from V and 7 bases from J, leaving 13 bases between. Looked up from germline, CDR1 is MRHNA and CDR2 is SNTAGT. The CDR3 region has the DNA TGTGCCAGCAGTGTGTCGGGAGACAGCGGGGAGCTGTTTTTT. This codes for CASSVSGDSGELFF.

This sequence joins TRBV2 and TRBJ2-3; D is unclear. Trimming left V 5 bases short and J 0 bases short, with 9 bases between. The germline V gene encodes CDR1 SNHLY and CDR2 FYNNEI. The CDR3 spans 14 residues. CDR3 in DNA: TGTGCCAGCAGTACCCAGACTAGCACAGATACGCAGTATTTT. It translates to CASSTQTSTDTQYF.

The chain combines TRBV27 with TRBJ1-5, with D possibly matching TRBD1 (6 bases). V lost 4 bases, J lost 5 bases, and 15 bases lay in between. The CDR3 totals 15 residues. CDR1 MNHEY and CDR2 SMNVEV come from the germline V gene (reference sequence). DNA for the CDR3: TGTGCCAGCAGTTCCACAGGGTACGCGTATCAGCCCCAGCATTTT. It codes for CASSSTGYAYQPQHF.

This sequence joins TRBV19 and TRBJ1-3; a weak D match, TRBD1 (5 bases). V was cut by 5 bases and J by 0 bases, with 14 bases left in between. Germline V gene lookup returns CDR1 LNHDA and CDR2 SQIVND (reference sequence). The CDR3 loop spans 16 amino acids. CDR3 sequence: CASSPQGRTSGNTIYF. For the CDR3, the DNA is TGTGCCAGTAGTCCTCAGGGCAGGACCTCTGGAAACACCATATATTTT.

The table lists this clone with a count of one. CDR3 coding DNA: TGTGCCAGCAGCGTAGACTACTCTGGGGGCCACCACTCCTACGAGCAGTACTTC. Its translation: CASSVDYSGGHHSYEQYF. V is TRBV9 and J is TRBJ2-7, with D maybe TRBD1 (6 bases). The CDR3 extends over 18 amino acids. Germline values: CDR1 SGDLS, CDR2 YYNGEE. V lost 0 bases, J lost 0 bases, and 19 bases lay in between.